The 9 T cell receptor beta chains listed next were all sequenced from one sample in a study of blood T cell repertoires in COVID-19. Some clones are missing from TCRdb's copy, which holds only in-frame ones; the method was immunoSEQ multiplex PCR. The sample contains about 100,000 clones, 91% of which appear only once. Sequences were obtained from peripheral blood. These receptors originate from a man aged 45 to 65 with active COVID-19.

The chain joins TRBV23-1 to TRBJ1-2; the match to TRBD1 covers 12 bases. TRBV23-1 is filed as an ORF, its function uncertain. Trimming took 2 bases from V and 7 from J; bases not matched to a gene: 14. CDR3 length: 18 residues. CDR3 amino acids: CASSQQGTGGPVALGYTF. The CDR3 DNA sequence: TGCGCCAGCAGTCAACAGGGGACAGGGGGCCCGGTTGCACTTGGCTACACCTTC.

This chain links TRBV9 with TRBJ2-7; D might be TRBD2 (6 bases). Per germline, CDR1 SGDLS and CDR2 YYNGEE. This CDR3 contains 13 residues. Trimming pared 3 bases from V and 6 bases from J, leaving 13 bases between. The CDR3 nucleotides are TGTGCCAGCAGCGAAACGACTAGGGGCGAGCAGTACTTC. The encoded protein is CASSETTRGEQYF.

The V and J genes are TRBV7-2 and TRBJ2-1; D might be TRBD2 (5 bases). CDR1 is SGHTA and CDR2 is FQGNSA in the germline V gene. Trimming removed 1 base at V and 6 bases at J, with 16 bases between. The CDR3 extends over 16 amino acids. Written as DNA, the CDR3 is TGTGCCAGCAGCTTAGATAGGTTACTGGAGGTCAATGAGCAGTTCTTC. Translation gives CASSLDRLLEVNEQFF.

The chain has TRBV21-1 and TRBJ2-1; the table's D call TRBD1 went unverified against the DNA. TRBV21-1 counts as a pseudogene. The length of the CDR3 is 20 residues. The CDR3 DNA reads as TGTGCCAGCAGCAAGGGGATACTCTTGGCGAAAAGGGGCTCCTACAATGAGCAGTTCTTC. This encodes CASSKGILLAKRGSYNEQFF.

This CDR3 is CASSPTSGRDREQFF. CDR3 nucleotides: TGTGCCAGCAGCCCGACTAGCGGGAGGGATCGTGAGCAGTTCTTC. The chain couples TRBV7-9 to TRBJ2-1, with 14 bases lining up with TRBD2. The V segment lost 5 bases and the J segment 9 bases; nucleotides outside the gene matches: 6. CDR3 size: 15 residues. In germline, CDR1 is SEHNR, CDR2 FQNEAQ (reference sequence).

The chain combines TRBV2 with TRBJ2-3; D perhaps matches TRBD1 (5 bases). The CDR3 has 15 amino acids. Germline loops: CDR1 SNHLY, CDR2 FYNNEI. V gave up 2 bases and J gave up 2 bases, with 11 bases separating them. The CDR3: CASSEQGLNTDTQYF. The CDR3 DNA reads TGTGCCAGCAGTGAACAGGGTCTCAACACAGATACGCAGTATTTT.

The chain couples TRBV18 to TRBJ1-5, with D unclear. This CDR3 has 14 residues. Germline lookup yields CDR1 KGHSH and CDR2 LQKENI. Deletions cut 3 bases from V and 4 bases from J, with 10 bases between. The CDR3: CASSPRKGNQPQHF. CDR3 nucleotide sequence: TGTGCCAGCTCACCGCGGAAAGGTAATCAGCCCCAGCATTTT.

The table lists this clone with a count of one. The gene calls are TRBV29-1 and TRBJ2-2, with 10 bases lining up with TRBD2. CDR1 is SQVTM, CDR2 ANQGSEA, per germline. The CDR3 consists of 15 residues. The V gene end was trimmed by 6 bases and the J gene end by 5 bases; junction bases not matched to a gene: 9. DNA for the CDR3: TGCAGCGTAATACCGGGACTAGCGCGTACCGGGGAGCTGTTTTTT. This sequence encodes CSVIPGLARTGELFF.

A word on this clone: Other DNA sequences in this sample translate to the same CDR3. The chain is built from TRBV5-5 and TRBJ2-5; a possible D gene is TRBD2 (5 bases). CDR1 SGHKS and CDR2 YYEKEE come from the germline V gene (reference sequence). This CDR3 contains 12 residues. V was clipped by 4 bases and J by 5 bases, with 9 bases between them. The CDR3 bases are TGTGCCAGCAGCCGGGGATGGGAGACCCAGTACTTC. Residues: CASSRGWETQYF.